This T cell receptor (beta chain) is drawn from a study of cytomegalovirus exposure and HLA in healthy donors (dated by TCRdb to 2015 to 2018). General notes on the study: An earlier analysis of several hundred of the donors reported approximately 300 Gb of sequence data and 95 million to 130 million unique TCR beta sequences obtained from some 170 million T cells. Roughly 300 gigabases of sequencing data and tens of millions of unique TCR sequences were included in an early release covering 550 to 800 HLA-typed donors. Among the roughly 430 genotyped donors, 75% to 90% belonged to the genetic ancestry cluster associated with self-reported Caucasian donors. The aim of the study was to test whether cataloging public T cell receptors could identify signatures of past pathogen exposure. The T cell repertoires of 700 or so subjects were profiled by immunosequencing and related to cytomegalovirus serostatus. A separate validation cohort of about 110 different subjects was used in addition to the roughly 700-subject first cohort. High-throughput TCR immunosequencing, statistical association of individual TCRs with disease status, and machine learning were combined to predict cytomegalovirus infection status. A later analysis re-analyzed previously published TCR beta repertoires from 660 or so donors and added high-resolution HLA genotyping to study TCR occurrence patterns. Rather than drawing on any new phenotypic data, the later analysis identified candidate immune exposures from TCR beta sequences and the way those sequences occurred across donors. An earlier analysis of fewer than 700 of the donors applied high-throughput TCR beta sequencing to assess whether each TCR beta V gene segment acted as functional or pseudogenic. Alongside the repertoire data, information on donor age, sex, ethnicity and CMV serostatus was compiled. Genome-wide SNP genotypes for about 55% of the roughly 670 donors were used in a later genetic analysis, which treated that subset as a discovery cohort. Every discovery cohort repertoire had been produced on one sequencing platform. Class I and class II HLA loci were covered by the typing at four-digit resolution. Typing coverage varied by locus: 629-630 donors for A, B, C, DRB1 and DQB1; under 550 for DQA1; 600 to 610 for DPA1; approximately 450 for DPB1. Four to six DR-DQ haplotypes were handled as single units for association and clustering, since linkage in the cohort was strong. Among about 370 genotyped donors of the cohort, an average of roughly 230,000 unique TCR beta nucleotide sequences was sequenced per donor, of which about 18% were non-productive. The research as a whole found: CMV serostatus was the only immune exposure information available for the cohort. Some IMGT-functional V segments, including TRBV6-2 and TRBV6-3, could not be told apart with the 87-base-pair reads, so those segments were excluded. A later analysis found that most CMV-associated TCR beta chains appeared HLA-restricted, with HLA associations seemingly driven largely by CMV exposure. Broadly in line with IMGT annotations, most TCR beta V segments showed up in productive rearrangements about 87% or about 30% of the time in an earlier analysis of roughly 590 of the donors. Three of the identified cytomegalovirus-associated TCR beta chains were confirmed in vitro to be specific for cytomegalovirus antigens. Because HLA typing was missing for some donors at each locus, association tests included only the typed subset. In a later analysis, around 17,000 TCR beta sequences were associated with specific HLA alleles at a false discovery rate of 0.05. A later genetic analysis associated a missense DCLRE1C variant with V-gene and J-gene trimming of TCR beta chains, and an independent cohort replicated the association. A further reported finding was that TCR beta sequences accurately predicted the HLA-A and HLA-B alleles for most subjects in the first cohort. When HLA alleles, especially DR and DQ, strongly co-occurred, TCR associations were difficult to assign to individual alleles. Correlated functional status among segregating V segments might reflect linkage disequilibrium, but an unknown experimental factor could not be ruled out. The classifier was reported to diagnose cytomegalovirus status with high specificity and sensitivity in both the original and validation cohorts. According to a later analysis, parvovirus B19, influenza, CMV and Epstein-Barr virus appeared linked to several top co-occurrence clusters. A later analysis found that HLA-associated TCR beta chains were more clonally expanded and had lower generation probabilities than equally common non-associated chains. Roughly uniform sequencing depth across donors was assumed in presence/absence analyses, although this assumption may not hold. In a later analysis, the rate of TCR association differed among HLA loci, with DRB1 alleles having the most associated TCRs and HLA-C alleles having the fewest. According to the authors, the approach could potentially be generalized to other disease states and immunological phenotypes. A cluster of highly shared sequence variants was judged likely to be a technical artifact of the sequencing pipeline. Compared with the roughly 700-donor mean, donors in an Asian-associated ancestry cluster had fewer N-insertions in productive TCRs, according to a later genetic analysis. The study listed 150 to 200 TCR beta chains as associated with cytomegalovirus. This cohort had only TCR beta chains sequenced, and the lack of alpha or paired-chain data limited which features could be detected. Roughly 15 rarely observed V segments, including chromosome 9 orphons, were excluded from the earlier analysis of 550 to 700 of the donors because counts were too low. Most TCR sequences were observed very rarely across donors, whereas some public TCRs were present in many individuals.

In regard to this clone: Its antigen is still unknown. One base away there is no much larger clone; base qualities are not given.

In total, 500 to 700 healthy bone marrow donors made up the cohort. All cohort members were sampled while nominally healthy, although unrecorded immune exposures were likely present. The donor tested CMV seropositive, placing the donor among the 290 or so seropositive members of the cohort. Every donor gave a peripheral blood sample, and the peripheral blood mononuclear cells from that sample were used for TCR beta sequencing. Genomic DNA extraction from the blood cell samples was performed with the Qiagen DNeasy Blood Extraction Kit. The CDR3 covers 16 residues, taking in both the cysteine and the phenylalanine. Here the CDR3 DNA is all that survives: 48 bases in frame from base 1. Deletion took 1 base off V and 0 bases off J, with a span of 13 bases between the germline ends. CDR1 and CDR2 are read off the germline V gene as SGHDT and YYEEEE. The library was built by means of the immunoSEQ multiplex PCR assay. For the multiplex PCR, a mixture combining 60 forward primers for TCR Vbeta segments and 13 reverse primers for TCR Jbeta segments was used. The CDR3 region of rearranged TCR beta genes was amplified from genomic DNA with a multiplex PCR assay. The amplified TCR beta libraries were sequenced on the Illumina HiSeq System as 87-base-pair reads. In the source study's methods: A later analysis counted approximately 74 million unique TCR beta chains across the 666 repertoires, and roughly 11 million of these chains were shared by at least two donors. A nearest-neighbor algorithm error-corrected the raw reads and collapsed the reads into unique sequences, merging closely related sequences to remove PCR and sequencing errors. V, D and J gene segments were assigned by aligning CDR3 sequences to IMGT reference sequences. For a sequence to be retained, a match of at least six nucleotides to both a V gene segment and a J gene segment was required. Rearrangements were classified as productive when the CDR3 lacked stop codons and remained in frame with V and J, and all other rearrangements were classified as non-productive. CDR3 was defined by IMGT convention, running from the second conserved V-encoded cysteine to the conserved J-encoded phenylalanine. Sequences without an unambiguous match to a single V gene segment were excluded from the earlier analysis of 500 to 700 of the donors. An earlier analysis of 550 to 650 of the donors classified V segments as functional when productive rearrangements were above 56.7% and as segregating when the standard deviation between donors was above 5%. A statistical classification framework was built for diagnosing cytomegalovirus status from the catalog of TCR beta chain sequences. V and J gene assignment, in a later analysis, came from comparing TCR nucleotide sequences with IMGT/GENE-DB human TR gene sequences. The TCRdist pipeline was used in a later analysis to assign CDR3 sequences and most-parsimonious VDJ recombination scenarios. A later analysis defined each TCR beta chain by its CDR3 amino acid sequence plus V-gene family, and excluded reads lacking a unique V-gene family. As a way to deal with suspected cross-contamination and a sequencing artifact, a later analysis dropped 450 to 600 nucleotide sequences that were highly shared and had low generation probability. In a later analysis, a clonal expansion index was calculated for each public chain from normalized within-repertoire ranks of inferred template counts. In a later analysis, generation probabilities were computed using a VDJ recombination model fitted to out-of-frame rearrangements, and the results were checked against IGoR. A later analysis scored TCR-TCR, TCR-HLA and TCR-CMV co-occurrence with hypergeometric tests, applying a repertoire-size bias correction to TCR pairs. In a later analysis, false discovery rates were estimated by permuting HLA or CMV assignments 20 times. A later analysis grouped co-occurring TCRs with DBSCAN, adding TCRdist sequence similarity when clustering within HLA-allele-positive subsets. Repertoires with fewer than 30,000 or more than 120,000 public chains, plus five repertoires with anomalous nucleotide sharing, were excluded from co-occurrence clustering. TCRdb mirrors the immuneACCESS table, restricted to in-frame sequences. Some clones are absent from its copies; in checked studies, under half trace to an unresolved V gene, and the reason for the others is unknown. V and J calls and clone size are copied from that table; D and trimming were computed from the DNA. Across this sample there are under 200,000 clones, with around 84% seen only once. In total, the top ten clones hold about 2.4% of the sample.

Sequenced sample: PBMCs. The rearranged segments are TRBV5-6 and TRBJ1-1, with the D gene too uncertain to name. This clonotype was sampled from a man in his thirties or forties in good health and CMV-seropositive. The CDR3 region has the sequence CASSLRRHEMNTEAFF. The nucleotide sequence reads as follows: TGTGCCAGCAGCTTGCGTCGACATGAAATGAACACTGAAGCTTTCTTT.